The rows below give T cell receptor beta chains drawn from one sample of a study of blood T cells in healthy people across ages. TCRdb re-analysed the 5' RACE reads in MiXCR, keeping a single row per CDR3 protein. The sample lists about 1.8 million distinct CDR3 sequences, around half occurring once. What was sequenced was blood. Receptors were obtained from a woman aged 40 to 49 in good health. The CDR3 runs from the conserved cysteine through the conserved F or W. Fields, in order: CDR3 DNA, CDR3 protein, clone size, J gene, V gene, D gene. The D gene is left open where the match is weak. Only part of the rows carry a size: once, few, many, or a class if the clone is expanded.

CDR3 DNA: TGCGCCAGCAGTGAGTCTTGGGGAGGGGGCAATGAGCAGTTCTTC; CDR3 protein: CASSESWGGGNEQFF; clone size: .; J gene: TRBJ2-1; V gene: TRBV10-1; D gene: .
CDR3 DNA: TGTGCCAGCAGTTCCCGACAAACTGCAACTAATGAAAAACTGTTTTTT; CDR3 protein: CASSSRQTATNEKLFF; clone size: .; J gene: TRBJ1-4; V gene: TRBV28; D gene: .
CDR3 DNA: TGTGCCAGCAGCCAGTCCGCGGCCCAGGGGGCGTACGAGCAGTACTTC; CDR3 protein: CASSQSAAQGAYEQYF; clone size: .; J gene: TRBJ2-7; V gene: TRBV4-2; D gene: TRBD1
CDR3 DNA: TGTGCCAGCAGCGTAGGCGGCAGCCCGAATAATTCACCCCTCCACTTT; CDR3 protein: CASSVGGSPNNSPLHF; clone size: .; J gene: TRBJ1-6; V gene: TRBV9; D gene: .
CDR3 DNA: TGTGCCAGCAGGGACCGGGTCACTAACTACGAGCAGTACTTC; CDR3 protein: CASRDRVTNYEQYF; clone size: .; J gene: TRBJ2-7; V gene: TRBV27; D gene: .
CDR3 DNA: TGCAGCGTTTATCCAGGTGATAATGGCTACACCTTC; CDR3 protein: CSVYPGDNGYTF; clone size: few; J gene: TRBJ1-2; V gene: TRBV29-1; D gene: .
CDR3 DNA: TGCAGTGCCGCCCCGGGCACCTACGAGCAGTACTTC; CDR3 protein: CSAAPGTYEQYF; clone size: .; J gene: TRBJ2-7; V gene: TRBV20-1; D gene: .
CDR3 DNA: TGTGCCAGCCTCCCTTACGTGGACAGGGCGGCTTTCTTT; CDR3 protein: CASLPYVDRAAFF; clone size: .; J gene: TRBJ1-1; V gene: TRBV7-2; D gene: TRBD1
CDR3 DNA: TGTGCCAGCAGACTTAAATCCCTCTTTGTGGGACAGGGGGTAGGGGGCTACACCTTC; CDR3 protein: CASRLKSLFVGQGVGGYTF; clone size: .; J gene: TRBJ1-2; V gene: TRBV27; D gene: TRBD1
CDR3 DNA: TGTGCCAGCAATCCTAGCGGGGCCGGGGATACGCAGTATTTT; CDR3 protein: CASNPSGAGDTQYF; clone size: .; J gene: TRBJ2-3; V gene: TRBV12-3/TRBV12-4; D gene: TRBD2
CDR3 DNA: TGTGCCAGCACCCAAGGGCGAGCCTACAATGAGCAGTTCTTC; CDR3 protein: CASTQGRAYNEQFF; clone size: .; J gene: TRBJ2-1; V gene: TRBV12-3/TRBV12-4; D gene: .
CDR3 DNA: TGCAGTGCTAGAGGGCGGGGGGGCTTGGAGACCCAGTACTTC; CDR3 protein: CSARGRGGLETQYF; clone size: few; J gene: TRBJ2-5; V gene: TRBV20-1; D gene: TRBD2
CDR3 DNA: TGTGCCAGCAGCCAACCCGGGACAGAAGATGGCTACACCTTC; CDR3 protein: CASSQPGTEDGYTF; clone size: .; J gene: TRBJ1-2; V gene: TRBV4-2; D gene: TRBD1
CDR3 DNA: TGCAGCGTTGAAGAGGGGGGAAGGGAAAAACTGTTTTTT; CDR3 protein: CSVEEGGREKLFF; clone size: .; J gene: TRBJ1-4; V gene: TRBV29-1; D gene: .
CDR3 DNA: TGCAGTGCTAAAAGAGGGGCAGGGGGCATGGAGACCCAGTTCTTC; CDR3 protein: CSAKRGAGGMETQFF; clone size: once; J gene: TRBJ2-1; V gene: TRBV20-1; D gene: TRBD1
CDR3 DNA: TGTGCCAGCAGTGACAGGAACGAATGGAGTGAAAAACTGTTTTTT; CDR3 protein: CASSDRNEWSEKLFF; clone size: .; J gene: TRBJ1-4; V gene: TRBV6-2/TRBV6-3; D gene: .
CDR3 DNA: TGTGCCAGCAGCTTAGGATACCATAAGAGCACAGATACGCAGTATTTT; CDR3 protein: CASSLGYHKSTDTQYF; clone size: .; J gene: TRBJ2-3; V gene: TRBV7-2; D gene: .
CDR3 DNA: TGCGCCAGCAGCCAAGATCAACCTGCACCCCTCCACTTT; CDR3 protein: CASSQDQPAPLHF; clone size: .; J gene: TRBJ1-6; V gene: TRBV4-3; D gene: .
CDR3 DNA: TGTGCCAGCAGCCGCGGGGAAGGGTACTCCTACGAGCAGTACTTC; CDR3 protein: CASSRGEGYSYEQYF; clone size: many; J gene: TRBJ2-7; V gene: TRBV5-5; D gene: .
CDR3 DNA: TGTGCCAGCAGTGAATGGAACAGGGTCTACGAGCAGTACTTC; CDR3 protein: CASSEWNRVYEQYF; clone size: .; J gene: TRBJ2-7; V gene: TRBV2; D gene: .
CDR3 DNA: TGTGCCAGACAGAGGGGTAACACCTTC; CDR3 protein: CARQRGNTF; clone size: .; J gene: TRBJ1-2; V gene: TRBV25-1; D gene: .
CDR3 DNA: TGTGCCTCCCGTCAGGAACAGAATAATGAGCAGTTCTTC; CDR3 protein: CASRQEQNNEQFF; clone size: few; J gene: TRBJ2-1; V gene: TRBV7-9; D gene: .
CDR3 DNA: TGTGCCAGCAGTTTTCCCCAGGGTGGAGTAAACATTCAGTACTTC; CDR3 protein: CASSFPQGGVNIQYF; clone size: once; J gene: TRBJ2-4; V gene: TRBV12-3/TRBV12-4; D gene: .
CDR3 DNA: TGTGCCAGCAGCCGGTTCGGGACAGGGGGCTACGAGCAGTACTTC; CDR3 protein: CASSRFGTGGYEQYF; clone size: .; J gene: TRBJ2-7; V gene: TRBV14; D gene: TRBD1
CDR3 DNA: TGTGCCAGCAGTCAGGGGACAGGCCCAAAGGGGAACTATGGCTACACCTTC; CDR3 protein: CASSQGTGPKGNYGYTF; clone size: .; J gene: TRBJ1-2; V gene: TRBV5-4; D gene: TRBD1
CDR3 DNA: TGTGCCATCAGTGAGTCCCAAGGGGACGAGACCCAGTACTTC; CDR3 protein: CAISESQGDETQYF; clone size: few; J gene: TRBJ2-5; V gene: TRBV10-3; D gene: .
CDR3 DNA: TGCGCCAGCAGCCAAGGCGGGGCTAGCACAGATACGCAGTATTTT; CDR3 protein: CASSQGGASTDTQYF; clone size: many; J gene: TRBJ2-3; V gene: TRBV4-3; D gene: .
CDR3 DNA: TGTGCCAGCAGTTCACCAGGGGGCGCGTCCTACGAGCAGTACTTC; CDR3 protein: CASSSPGGASYEQYF; clone size: few; J gene: TRBJ2-7; V gene: TRBV28; D gene: TRBD1
CDR3 DNA: TGTGCCAGCAGCACAGGGGCAGGGACGTTCACAGATACGCAGTATTTT; CDR3 protein: CASSTGAGTFTDTQYF; clone size: .; J gene: TRBJ2-3; V gene: TRBV7-9; D gene: TRBD1